Each of the 8 T cell receptor beta chains below was sequenced from the same sample in a study of T cell repertoires in cytomegalovirus infection (dated by TCRdb to the late 2010s). Instrument on record: Illumina HiSeq 1500. Using fastp trimming at Q25 and MiXCR clonotype assembly, TCRdb reanalyzed the public sequencing data and kept in-frame beta chains. Each record represents a unique CDR3 protein, reported with the most common genes and DNA among its rows. The sample profile shows over 45,000 distinct CDR3 sequences; over 20% of them were found once. The ten top clones hold roughly 89% of the sample. These receptors have no identified antigens. The treatment or condition label of this sample denotes: in vitro stimulation with specific CMV peptide epitopes to enrich CMV-specific T cells. Sequencing used CD8+ T cells from cultured PBMCs, obtained from culture after CMV antigen stimulation. These receptors came from a human donor in good health (CMV status not recorded). Some clones in this sample may be carry-over from other donors' samples.

This chain uses TRBV12-3 or TRBV12-4 with TRBJ1-5; D not certain. Trimming pared 6 bases from V and 2 bases from J, leaving 8 bases between. The CDR3 runs 13 residues. The CDR3 loop is CASSQTGNQPQHF. DNA for the CDR3: TGTGCCAGCAGCCAAACGGGCAATCAGCCCCAGCATTTT.

The genes are TRBV6-5 and TRBJ2-2; D remains ambiguous. The CDR3 contains 15 residues. Germline CDR1 reads MNHEY; CDR2 reads SVGAGI. With 0 bases removed from V and 1 base from J, the gap between germline ends came to 6 bases. This CDR3 reads CASSYSTGNTGELFF. CDR3 nucleotides: TGTGCCAGCAGTTACTCGACCGGGAACACCGGGGAGCTGTTTTTT.

This clonotype was detected a few times. The chain links TRBV7-8 to TRBJ2-3, with 7 bases aligning to TRBD2. V trimming: 5 bases; J trimming: 4 bases; junction bases outside the gene matches: 6. Germline V CDR1 and CDR2: SGHVS, FQNEAQ. This CDR3 has 14 amino acids. CDR3 amino acids: CASSPERDADTQYF. The CDR3 region has the DNA TGTGCCAGCAGCCCAGAGCGGGATGCAGATACGCAGTATTTT.

V usage is TRBV27 and J usage is TRBJ2-1; D is ambiguous. Germline loops: CDR1 MNHEY, CDR2 SMNVEV (reference sequence). Deletions cut 6 bases from V and 0 bases from J, with 9 bases between. This CDR3 spans 14 amino acids. CDR3 residues: CASSLTSSYNEQFF. CDR3 coding DNA: TGTGCCAGCAGCCTTACGAGCTCCTACAATGAGCAGTTCTTC.

The chain is built from TRBV4-3 and TRBJ2-6; D is unresolved. V was clipped by 0 bases and J by 3 bases, with 9 bases between them. The CDR3 has 16 residues. Germline V gene sequence: CDR1 LGHNA, CDR2 YSLEER. The CDR3 loop is CASSQESRSGANVLTF. In DNA form, the CDR3 reads TGCGCCAGCAGCCAAGAATCCCGGAGTGGGGCCAACGTCCTGACTTTC.

The chain is built from TRBV27 and TRBJ2-2; D possibly uses TRBD1 or TRBD2 (5 bases each). CDR3 length equals 14 residues. Trimming left V 6 bases short and J 4 bases short, with 12 bases between. Germline loops: CDR1 MNHEY, CDR2 SMNVEV (reference sequence). The CDR3 nucleotides read TGTGCCAGCAGACGGGGCGCGGGCACCGGGGAGCTGTTTTTT. The encoded protein is CASRRGAGTGELFF.

This clonotype was found a few times. J is TRBJ2-5 and V is TRBV7-2, with D possibly TRBD2 on 5 matching bases. Trimming cost V 3 bases and J 0 bases, with 11 bases left between them. The CDR3 contains 15 residues. Looked up from germline, CDR1 is SGHTA and CDR2 is FQGNSA. CDR3 DNA sequence: TGTGCCAGCAGCTTCGGCACGGGGTACCAAGAGACCCAGTACTTC. Translated, it gives CASSFGTGYQETQYF. Variable domain in full (rest from reference TRBV7-2 and TRBJ2-5): GAGVSQSPSNKVTEKGKDVELRCDPISGHTALYWYRQSLGQGLEFLIYFQGNSAPDKSGLPSDRFSAERTGGSVSTLTIQRTQQEDSAVYLCASSFGTGYQETQYFGPGTRLLVL.

This rearrangement joins TRBV7-8 to TRBJ1-2; the D is unclear. The CDR3 is 16 amino acids. Germline CDR1 and CDR2: SGHVS and FQNEAQ. Trimming took 4 bases from V and 2 from J, leaving 17 bases between them. CDR3 amino acids: CASSSPARDGNYGYTF. CDR3 coding DNA: TGTGCCAGCAGCTCACCCGCTAGAGACGGAAACTATGGCTACACCTTC.